This TCR beta chain was sequenced for a study of blood T cell repertoires in COVID-19. Sequencing used immunoSEQ multiplex PCR; TCRdb keeps in-frame clones, though not all of them. Among around 120,000 clones listed, 69% were seen once. The V gene's germline CDR1 is SGHKS and CDR2 YYEKEE (reference sequence). The V gene end was trimmed by 6 bases and the J gene end by 2 bases; junction bases not matched to a gene: 8. The CDR3 covers 17 residues. The sample consisted of peripheral blood. This TCR derives from a woman between 65 and 79 years old with acute or convalescent COVID-19. This chain links TRBV5-5 with TRBJ2-6; TRBD1 agrees at 10 bases. CDR3 sequence (DNA): TGTGCCAGCAACCCGGGACAGGGGAGGCCTGGGGCCAACGTCCTGACTTTC. Encoded protein: CASNPGQGRPGANVLTF.